What follows are 20 T cell receptor beta chains derived from one specimen sequenced in a study of response to subunit inactivated influenza vaccine (dated by TCRdb to between 2018 and 2020). To prepare the library, RT-PCR was applied. Sequenced on an Illumina HiSeq 2500. TCRdb handled the public reads itself, with Q25 trimming in fastp and clone calling in MiXCR, and kept productive beta chains. One record per CDR3 amino acid sequence lists the most common genes and DNA. The sample has 530,000 or so distinct CDR3 sequences on record, about an eighth of them singletons. The ten most abundant clones make up more than 8.5% of the sample. The specimen comprised PBMCs from blood, sampled on the day of vaccination. The receptor set was obtained from a man aged 50-60 years who received an inactivated influenza vaccine. Donor details come from another sample of the same person, matched by shared clones.

The table lists this clonotype with a few counts. This rearrangement joins TRBV7-2 to TRBJ2-7, with 10 bases identical to TRBD1. J lost 4 bases, V lost 5 bases, and 8 bases had no gene match. Germline CDR1 SGHTA, CDR2 FQGNSA. CDR3 size: 15 residues. The CDR3 nucleotides are TGTGCCAGCAGCCCAACCGGGACAGGGGAATACGAGCAGTACTTC. This translates into CASSPTGTGEYEQYF.

This clonotype was counted ten times or more. The rearrangement links TRBV6-1 to TRBJ1-1; no reliable D call. Trimming cost V 6 bases and J 1 base, with 9 bases left between them. CDR1 and CDR2 (germline): MNHNS, SASEGT. This CDR3 has 13 residues. CDR3 sequence: CASRRSSNTEAFF. CDR3 sequence (DNA): TGTGCCAGCAGACGCTCCTCGAACACTGAAGCTTTCTTT.

This clonotype showed up just a few times. This chain connects TRBV12-3 or TRBV12-4 to TRBJ2-3, with 9 bases identical to TRBD2. This CDR3 has 17 residues. The V segment lost 3 bases and the J segment 0 bases; nucleotides outside the gene matches: 7. Here the CDR3 reads CASSFLAGALSTDTQYF. CDR3 coding DNA: TGTGCCAGCAGTTTTTTAGCGGGGGCCCTTAGCACAGATACGCAGTATTTT.

This clonotype has a count of ten or more. The chain links TRBV5-5 to TRBJ2-2, with 13 nucleotides matching TRBD2. CDR3 length: 18 amino acids. Germline V gene lookup returns CDR1 SGHKS and CDR2 YYEKEE (reference sequence). Unmatched junction bases numbered 10, after V lost 4 bases and J lost 4 bases. CDR3 DNA: TGTGCCAGCAGCCGCCGACTAGCGGGGGGCGGGGGCACCGGGGAGCTGTTTTTT. The encoded protein is CASSRRLAGGGGTGELFF.

This clonotype came up a few times. At one end, the junction sequence differs from germline, possibly due to a read error. CDR3 in amino acids: CASSHVWGEQYF. CDR3 nucleotides: TGTGCCAGCAGTCACGTATGGGGCGAGCAGTATTTC. The chain is built from TRBV12-3 or TRBV12-4 and TRBJ2-7; D may be TRBD1 (5 bases). This CDR3 region has 12 residues.

V usage is TRBV2 and J usage is TRBJ2-2; weak D call: TRBD2 (6 bases). CDR1 and CDR2 (germline): SNHLY, FYNNEI. This CDR3 region has 15 residues. Trimming removed 6 bases from V and 0 bases from J, with 11 bases in between. CDR3 region: CASRSGETNTGELFF. The CDR3 nucleotides are TGTGCCAGCAGGTCGGGGGAGACGAACACCGGGGAGCTGTTTTTT.

The chain couples TRBV6-1 to TRBJ2-1; 14 bases match TRBD2. This CDR3 is built from 15 residues. V was clipped by 6 bases and J by 9 bases; unmatched bases: 7. CDR1 and CDR2 from the germline V gene are MNHNS and SASEGT. CDR3 sequence: CASSSGLAGVSEQFF. As DNA, the CDR3 is TGTGCCAGCAGCTCGGGACTAGCGGGAGTGAGTGAGCAGTTCTTC.

At least ten counts were recorded for this clonotype. The genes are TRBV11-2 and TRBJ2-4, with 9 bases matching TRBD2. CDR3 length: 20 amino acids. Germline trimming cut 5 bases from V and 1 base from J; bases unmatched to any gene: 18. CDR1 and CDR2 (germline): SGHAT, FQNNGV. CDR3 sequence: CASSIHYSGSQGGAKNIQYF. The CDR3 DNA reads TGTGCCAGCAGCATCCATTATAGCGGGAGTCAGGGGGGGGCCAAAAACATTCAGTACTTC.

This clonotype was seen more than once but under ten times. This sequence joins TRBV5-1 and TRBJ1-1; unclear D gene. V was trimmed by 4 bases and J by 10 bases, leaving 14 bases between them. The germline gives CDR1 SGHRS, CDR2 YFSETQ. The CDR3 runs 12 residues. CDR3 coding DNA: TGCGCCAGCAGCATTGCCGGGGTTTTAGCTTTCTTT. Translating gives CASSIAGVLAFF.

The chain combines TRBV15 with TRBJ1-3; D gene uncertain. The germline gives CDR1 LNHNV, CDR2 YYDKDF (reference sequence). This CDR3 comprises 18 residues. V was trimmed by 5 bases and J by 0 bases, leaving 20 bases between them. The CDR3, as DNA: TGTGCCACCAGCCCCCGAGGACTGTTCGAGAGCTCTGGAAACACCATATATTTT. Amino acid sequence: CATSPRGLFESSGNTIYF.

This chain links TRBV4-2 with TRBJ2-1, with 7 bases aligning to TRBD2. Germline CDR1 is LGHNA and CDR2 is YNFKEQ. The CDR3 has 14 residues. V was clipped by 0 bases and J by 8 bases; unmatched bases: 4. Here the CDR3 DNA reads TGTGCCAGCAGCCAAGATGGGAGGGGCGATGAGCAGTTCTTC. Translated, it gives CASSQDGRGDEQFF.

The V and J genes are TRBV20-1 and TRBJ2-5, with 7 nucleotides matching TRBD2. With 6 bases clipped from V and 5 bases from J, the junction kept 3 bases outside the gene matches. The CDR3 loop spans 11 amino acids. Germline CDR1 and CDR2: DFQATT and SNEGSKA (reference sequence). The CDR3 here is CSAVGGETQYF. CDR3 nucleotide sequence: TGCAGTGCCGTGGGGGGGGAGACCCAGTACTTC.

This chain connects TRBV5-1 to TRBJ1-2; D remains unclear. The CDR3 length is 14 residues. V lost 0 bases and J lost 0, with 6 bases in between. Germline V gene sequence: CDR1 SGHRS, CDR2 YFSETQ. The CDR3 nucleotides read TGCGCCAGCAGCTTGGTGTCCCCTAACTATGGCTACACCTTC. The encoded protein is CASSLVSPNYGYTF. The entire variable domain, with the rest obtained from reference TRBV5-1 and TRBJ1-2, is as follows: KAGVTQTPRYLIKTRGQQVTLSCSPISGHRSVSWYQQTPGQGLQFLFEYFSETQRNKGNFPGRFSGRQFSNSRSEMNVSTLELGDSALYLCASSLVSPNYGYTFGSGTRLTVV.

In regard to this clonotype: A read error may produce the germline difference seen at one junction end. The chain couples TRBV2 to TRBJ2-7; maybe TRBD1 (5 bases). The CDR3 extends over 15 amino acids. Germline assignment: CDR1 SNHLY and CDR2 FYNNEI. The CDR3 coding sequence is TGTACCAGCTCCCCCCTACCCAGGGCGTCCTACGAGCAGTACTTC. Translating it yields CTSSPLPRASYEQYF. The variable domain in full, with the rest retrieved from reference TRBV2 and TRBJ2-7, is EPEVTQTPSHQVTQMGQEVILRCVPISNHLYFYWYRQILGQKVEFLVSFYNNEISEKSEIFDDQFSVERPDGSNFTLKIRSTKLEDSAMYFCTSSPLPRASYEQYFGPGTRLTVT.

The chain employs TRBV20-1 and TRBJ2-7, with D possibly TRBD2 on 6 matching bases. The V and J ends lost 2 bases and 6 bases respectively, with 20 bases between them. The CDR3 loop spans 15 amino acids. Germline V gene sequence: CDR1 DFQATT, CDR2 SNEGSKA (reference sequence). DNA for the CDR3: TGCAGTGCTAGAACGGCGGGAAGTAACTCGGGCGAGCAGTACTTC. This encodes CSARTAGSNSGEQYF.

This clonotype has only a few counts. The junction and the germline gene differ at one end; a read error may be behind it. The chain combines TRBV7-7 with TRBJ1-1; D might be TRBD1 (6 bases). In germline, CDR1 is SSHAT, CDR2 FNYEAQ (reference sequence). The CDR3 is 13 amino acids. CDR3 DNA: TGTGCTAGCAGCTTACTTGAGGGGGCTGAAGCTTTCTTT. This codes for CASSLLEGAEAFF.

This rearrangement joins TRBV20-1 to TRBJ2-7; 8 bases are a match to TRBD1. V shed 5 bases, J shed 0 bases, and the junction held 3 bases outside the gene matches. The germline gives CDR1 DFQATT, CDR2 SNEGSKA (reference sequence). CDR3 length equals 13 residues. The CDR3 DNA is TGCAGTGCTGACAGGGGTTCCTCCTACGAGCAGTACTTC. Translating gives CSADRGSSYEQYF.

This chain uses TRBV29-1 with TRBJ2-1; maybe TRBD2 (5 bases). CDR3 length: 14 residues. Germline loops: CDR1 SQVTM, CDR2 ANQGSEA. The V and J ends lost 6 bases and 3 bases respectively, with 15 bases between them. CDR3 DNA: TGCAGCGTGACCGGAGGTTCGAGCTACAATGAGCAGTTCTTC. It codes for CSVTGGSSYNEQFF.

This clonotype was counted many times. The genes are TRBV5-5 and TRBJ1-2; a possible D gene is TRBD1 (6 bases). Germline values: CDR1 SGHKS, CDR2 YYEKEE (reference sequence). CDR3 length: 13 residues. V lost 0 bases and J 8 bases, leaving 11 bases between the germline ends. This chain's CDR3 is CASSLAGGQGYTF. CDR3 DNA sequence: TGTGCCAGCAGCTTGGCGGGTGGACAGGGCTACACCTTC.

This clonotype was observed at least ten times. The V call is TRBV29-1, the J call TRBJ2-1; D gene ambiguous. With 4 bases removed from V and 4 bases from J, the gap between germline ends came to 14 bases. Germline CDR1 SQVTM, CDR2 ANQGSEA. The CDR3 has 14 residues. The CDR3 nucleotides read TGCAGCGTTGTGGTGGGCCGGAGTTACAATGAGCAGTTCTTC. Translation: CSVVVGRSYNEQFF.